This T cell receptor (beta chain) was documented in a study of T cells in Graves' hyperthyroidism and ophthalmopathy (dated by TCRdb to between 2018 and 2021). With respect to the entire study: Peripheral blood was collected at initial diagnosis, before any treatment. After blood sampling, hyperthyroidism patients were treated with methimazole at a starting dose of 30 mg daily, and ophthalmopathy patients were treated with high-dose intravenous methylprednisolone. To identify TCR V-J signatures that set the groups apart, the researchers used a discovery cohort of 90 to 100 patients, made up of 40 to 45 with Graves' ophthalmopathy and 57 with stable Graves' hyperthyroidism. For training and testing, the roughly 97 patients in the discovery cohort were randomly divided in a 7:3 ratio. Prospective prediction of ophthalmopathy was tested in an independent validation cohort consisting of 18 to 20 hyperthyroidism patients and around 16 patients who later progressed to ophthalmopathy. The paper describes TCR Vbeta CDR3 sequencing of some 130 peripheral blood samples, made up of approximately 40 ophthalmopathy patients, over 70 hyperthyroidism patients and some 17 progressor patients. In addition, the study compared T-cell repertoires in thyroid tissue and in blood from roughly 6 Graves' hyperthyroidism patients. Study-level results and caveats: During validation, the model predicted progression to ophthalmopathy a median of about 6.3 months ahead of onset, with around 70% sensitivity and under 85% specificity. Sample size was not statistically predetermined, and blinding of investigators to group allocation was not performed. Blood samples also contained most of the expanded thyroid clonotypes (frequency above 0.001), which suggests that blood repertoires may reflect thyroid immune responses. In cross-validation, a model built on a 13 V-J signature told ophthalmopathy apart from stable hyperthyroidism with under 90% sensitivity and about 81% specificity, and in testing the same model reached 80%/75%.

Amplification of TCR beta CDR3 regions was carried out from RNA transcripts. A first-round RT-PCR of the TCR CDR3 used the HTBI primer set with the Qiagen OneStep RT-PCR kit. Libraries were constructed in a second round of multiplex PCR, after which size selection and purification were carried out. Libraries were sequenced paired-end with 100 bp reads on an Illumina HiSeq2000. Regarding the original processing steps: SOAPnuke was used to process the raw data, removing reads that contained adapters or uncalled bases, had a mean Phred below 15, or lacked an exact match to the constant primer or identifier. High-quality paired reads were merged with COPE v1.2.5, and unique nucleotide sequences were defined as clonotypes. MiTCR v1.1 was used to align clonotypes to the IMGT TRBV, TRBD and TRBJ reference segments. The analysis was restricted to V-J combinations with a frequency above 0.0001, which together covered 99% to 99.2% of the repertoires. The TCS score was defined as the ratio of F50 (clonal expansion) to E x V (chaos), calculated using BLOSUM62-based TCRdist between CDR3 peptides within each V-J. Welch's t-statistics and random forest reduced 514 V-J features to 13, which were used in a naive Bayes classifier (R e1071). In TCRdb, the public reads were trimmed at Q25 with fastp and aligned with MiXCR, with productive beta chains retained. CDR3 protein duplicates are merged, each entry listing the most common genes and DNA. TCRdb, rather than the study authors, made the V and J calls. In all, the sample holds about 300,000 distinct CDR3 sequences, and less than 20% of those were seen once. Roughly 39% of the sample belongs to the ten largest clones.

Moderately to severely active disease, a Clinical Activity Score of at least 3, a NOSPECS grade of at least 4, and a duration under 3 months were present in ophthalmopathy patients. Patients with uncontrolled infections, other autoimmune diseases, pregnancy or lactation were excluded. Clinical symptoms, serum thyroxine and TRAb, thyroid ultrasound, and orbital computed tomography formed the basis for the diagnoses. PBMCs were separated from roughly 10 ml of fresh peripheral blood using Ficoll-Paque density gradient centrifugation. Total RNA was extracted with Trizol reagent, and quality was checked on an Agilent 2100 Bioanalyzer. This clonotype was detected ten times or more. Its antigen is not yet known. Base quality data are lacking; no much larger clone is found one base away. V was cut back by 7 bases and J by 1 base, leaving a gap of 12 bases between them. Sequences MNHEY (CDR1) and SVGEGT (CDR2) are obtained from the germline V gene. From the cysteine up to the phenylalanine, the CDR3 has a length of 14 residues. Only the CDR3 part of the read is kept: 42 bases, read in frame from the first base.

In this chain, TRBV6-2 or TRBV6-3 is recombined with TRBJ2-3; the D gene cannot be resolved beyond TRBD1 or TRBD2, each matching 5 bases. Sequenced input: blood. The receptor was derived from a man between 45 and 60 years old with Graves' ophthalmopathy. DNA sequence: TGTGCCAGCAAGAGCCGGGGCGGCACAGATACGCAGTATTTT. It codes for CASKSRGGTDTQYF.